What follows are 14 T cell receptor beta chains derived from one specimen sequenced in a study of shared clonotypes between healthy human individuals. Clones were sequenced by immunoSEQ multiplex PCR, and TCRdb holds only the in-frame ones, with some missing. The data contain some 1,400,000 clones, 95% to 97% of them singletons. The sample comprised naive CD4+ T cells sorted from blood. Specified subset: CD45RA+ positively selected. These receptors all come from a man younger than 40 in good health.

The chain carries TRBV28 and TRBJ2-3; the D gene could be TRBD1 or TRBD2 (5 bases each). Trimming shortened V by 4 bases and J by 5 bases, and 16 bases separated the two germline ends. Germline CDR1 MDHEN, CDR2 SYDVKM. This CDR3 is built from 15 residues. CDR3 region: CASSSGTSGGDTQYF. The DNA for the CDR3 is TGTGCCAGCAGTTCCGGGACGTCCGGAGGAGATACGCAGTATTTT.

The V and J genes are TRBV30 and TRBJ1-1; TRBD1 might be the D (5 bases). Germline values: CDR1 GTSNPN, CDR2 SVGIG (reference sequence). The CDR3 contains 14 residues. V lost 0 bases and J lost 5, with 13 bases in between. The DNA of the CDR3 is TGTGCCTGGAGTGTAGGGGTCCGGCGAACTGAAGCTTTCTTT. Translation gives CAWSVGVRRTEAFF.

The chain is built from TRBV28 and TRBJ2-1; the match to TRBD1 covers 9 bases. The length of the CDR3 is 17 residues. Trimming cost V 4 bases and J 10 bases; bases outside gene matches: 17. CDR1 and CDR2 from the germline V gene are MDHEN and SYDVKM. The CDR3 DNA is TGTGCCAGCAGTTCTCTCTTCTCGGGGGACAGGGTTTTCGAGCAGTTCTTC. It specifies CASSSLFSGDRVFEQFF.

This chain uses TRBV25-1 with TRBJ2-7; possible D gene TRBD2, 7 bases. Germline V gives CDR1 MGHDK, CDR2 SYGVNS. This CDR3 spans 15 amino acids. The V and J ends lost 2 bases and 4 bases respectively, with 15 bases between them. CDR3 sequence reads: CASSERGRGPYEQYF. DNA of the CDR3: TGTGCCAGCAGTGAAAGAGGGCGGGGGCCGTACGAGCAGTACTTC.

V gene TRBV28 combines with J gene TRBJ1-1, with D possibly matching TRBD1 (5 bases). This CDR3 region has 19 residues. The ends were cut back, 5 bases at V and 0 bases at J, with 25 bases in the middle. The germline CDR1 and CDR2 sequences are MDHEN and SYDVKM. CDR3 nucleotides: TGTGCCAGCAGTAATAAGGGGAGACGGTCTAGATTCATGAACACTGAAGCTTTCTTT. Translating gives CASSNKGRRSRFMNTEAFF. Full variable domain (rest looked up from reference TRBV28 and TRBJ1-1): DVKVTQSSRYLVKRTGEKVFLECVQDMDHENMFWYRQDPGLGLRLIYFSYDVKMKEKGDIPEGYSVSREKKERFSLILESASTNQTSMYLCASSNKGRRSRFMNTEAFFGQGTRLTVV.

For this clone: The sample holds other DNA sequences that translate to the same CDR3. The chain has TRBV5-1 and TRBJ2-1; D perhaps matches TRBD1 (5 bases). The germline V gene encodes CDR1 SGHRS and CDR2 YFSETQ. Trimming removed 0 bases from V and 7 bases from J, with 8 bases in between. The CDR3 is 13 residues long. The CDR3 sequence is CASSLGRVNEQFF. The DNA for the CDR3 is TGCGCCAGCAGCTTGGGCAGGGTAAATGAGCAGTTCTTC.

The chain couples TRBV2 to TRBJ1-5; 10 nucleotides line up with TRBD1. J was trimmed by 1 base and V by 9 bases; bases with no gene match: 3. This CDR3 contains 14 residues. Germline CDR1 SNHLY, CDR2 FYNNEI. The CDR3 sequence: CASRQGASNQPQHF. The CDR3 DNA sequence: TGTGCCAGTAGACAGGGGGCGAGCAATCAGCCCCAGCATTTT.

The rearrangement joins TRBV28 to TRBJ1-2, with D unresolved. Trimming shortened V by 3 bases and J by 7 bases, and 18 bases separated the two germline ends. This CDR3 has 15 residues. The V gene's germline CDR1 is MDHEN and CDR2 SYDVKM. Written as DNA, the CDR3 is TGTGCCAGCAGTTTGGTCGGAGGTCTTGGTGCTGGCTACACCTTC. It translates to CASSLVGGLGAGYTF.

The chain uses TRBV7-3 and TRBJ2-7; 10 bases agree with TRBD2. Trimming took 5 bases from V and 7 from J; bases not matched to a gene: 11. This CDR3 region has 15 residues. From germline, CDR1 is SGHTA and CDR2 FQGTGA. CDR3 loop: CASSPQAGGPSEQYF. The CDR3 DNA follows: TGTGCCAGCAGCCCTCAAGCGGGAGGGCCTTCAGAGCAGTACTTC.

This clone was found a few times. This sample includes further DNA sequences coding for the same CDR3. The chain employs TRBV18 and TRBJ1-1; unclear D gene. Germline lookup yields CDR1 KGHSH and CDR2 LQKENI. The CDR3 runs 12 residues. Trimming removed 4 bases at V and 0 bases at J, with 3 bases between. CDR3 in amino acids: CASSQVNTEAFF. The CDR3 bases are TGTGCCAGCTCACAAGTGAACACTGAAGCTTTCTTT.

The chain is built from TRBV29-1 and TRBJ2-1, with D possibly being TRBD1 (6 bases). The CDR3 extends over 12 amino acids. Germline lookup yields CDR1 SQVTM and CDR2 ANQGSEA. V lost 7 bases and J 5 bases, leaving 12 bases between the germline ends. CDR3 nucleotides: TGCAGCGCTCAAGGACAGAACAATGAGCAGTTCTTC. Protein product: CSAQGQNNEQFF.

This rearrangement joins TRBV6-5 to TRBJ1-1; D remains unclear. CDR3 length equals 13 residues. In germline, CDR1 is MNHEY, CDR2 SVGAGI. V was trimmed by 4 bases and J by 6 bases, leaving 12 bases between them. DNA of the CDR3: TGTGCCAGCAGTTTTAGGGTATCTGCTGAAGCTTTCTTT. It is translated as CASSFRVSAEAFF.

The rearrangement joins TRBV6-4 to TRBJ1-1, with 7 bases lining up with TRBD1. The germline CDR1 and CDR2 sequences are MRHNA and SNTAGT. V gave up 6 bases and J gave up 1 base; unmatched junction bases: 11. The CDR3 totals 16 residues. CDR3 sequence (DNA): TGTGCCAGCAGCCCACGACAGGGTAGGCCGAACACTGAAGCTTTCTTT. Protein product: CASSPRQGRPNTEAFF.

A note on this clone: Germline and junction disagree at one end, which may indicate a read error. The chain couples TRBV7-6 to TRBJ2-5, with no clear D. CDR1 and CDR2 (germline): SGHVS, FNYEAQ. The CDR3 loop spans 13 amino acids. The CDR3 loop reads CASTLGVSETQYF. In DNA form, the CDR3 reads TGTGCCAGCACCTTAGGAGTGTCGGAGACCCAGTACTTC. The whole variable domain, remainder taken from reference TRBV7-6 and TRBJ2-5, is GAGVSQSPRYKVTKRGQDVALRCDPISGHVSLYWYRQALGQGPEFLTYFNYEAQQDKSGLPNDRFSAERPEGSISTLTIQRTEQRDSAMYRCASTLGVSETQYFGPGTRLLVL.